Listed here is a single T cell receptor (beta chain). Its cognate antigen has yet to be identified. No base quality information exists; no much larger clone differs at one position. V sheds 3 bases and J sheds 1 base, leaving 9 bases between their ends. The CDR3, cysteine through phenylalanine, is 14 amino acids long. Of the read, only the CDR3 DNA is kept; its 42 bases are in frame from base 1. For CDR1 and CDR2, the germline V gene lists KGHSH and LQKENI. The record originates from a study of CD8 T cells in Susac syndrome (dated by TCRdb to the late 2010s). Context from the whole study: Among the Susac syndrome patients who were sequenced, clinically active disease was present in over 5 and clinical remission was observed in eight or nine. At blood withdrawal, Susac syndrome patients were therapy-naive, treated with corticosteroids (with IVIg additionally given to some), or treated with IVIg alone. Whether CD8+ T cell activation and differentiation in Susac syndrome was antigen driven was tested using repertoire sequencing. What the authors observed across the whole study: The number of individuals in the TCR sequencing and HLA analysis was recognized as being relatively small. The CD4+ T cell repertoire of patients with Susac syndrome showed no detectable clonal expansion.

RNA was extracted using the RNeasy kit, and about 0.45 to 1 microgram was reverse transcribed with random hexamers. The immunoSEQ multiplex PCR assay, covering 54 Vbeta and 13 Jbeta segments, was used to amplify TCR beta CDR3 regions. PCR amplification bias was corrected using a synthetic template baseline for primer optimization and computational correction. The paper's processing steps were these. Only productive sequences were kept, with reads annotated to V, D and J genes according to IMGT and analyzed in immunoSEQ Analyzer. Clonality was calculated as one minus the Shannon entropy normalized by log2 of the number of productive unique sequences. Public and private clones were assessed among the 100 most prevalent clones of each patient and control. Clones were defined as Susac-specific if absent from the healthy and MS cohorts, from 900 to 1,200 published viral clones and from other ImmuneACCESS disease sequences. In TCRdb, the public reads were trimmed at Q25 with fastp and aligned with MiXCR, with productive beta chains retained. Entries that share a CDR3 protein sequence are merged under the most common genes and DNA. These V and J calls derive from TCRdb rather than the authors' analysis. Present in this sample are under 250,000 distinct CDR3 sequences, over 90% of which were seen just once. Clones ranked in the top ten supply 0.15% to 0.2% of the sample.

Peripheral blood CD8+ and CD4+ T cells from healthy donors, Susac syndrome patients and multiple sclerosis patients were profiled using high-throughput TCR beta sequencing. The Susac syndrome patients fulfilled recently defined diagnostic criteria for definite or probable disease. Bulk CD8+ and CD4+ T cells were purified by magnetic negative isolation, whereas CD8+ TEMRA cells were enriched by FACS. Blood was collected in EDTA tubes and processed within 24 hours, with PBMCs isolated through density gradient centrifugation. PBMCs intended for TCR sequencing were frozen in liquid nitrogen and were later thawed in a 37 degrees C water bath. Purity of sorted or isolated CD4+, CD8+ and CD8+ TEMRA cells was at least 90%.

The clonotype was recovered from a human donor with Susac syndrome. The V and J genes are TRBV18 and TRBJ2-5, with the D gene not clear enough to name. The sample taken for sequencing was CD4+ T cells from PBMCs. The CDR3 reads CASSPAGLQETQYF. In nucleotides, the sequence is TGTGCCAGCTCACCCGCCGGGCTCCAAGAGACCCAGTACTTC.